The rows below give T cell receptor beta chains drawn from one sample of a study of identical twins. TCRdb independently ran MiXCR on the 5' RACE reads; one entry per CDR3 protein. The data hold about 240,000 distinct CDR3 sequences, with about an eighth observed a single time. This same sample was also taken into another study, of yellow fever vaccine responses in identical twins.

Source material: memory (CD45RO+) T cells sorted from blood. These receptors originate from a woman between 18 and 30 years old in good health. CDR3s include the opening cysteine and the closing phenylalanine or tryptophan. A D gene is named only where the DNA matches it firmly. Part of the rows lack a size; the others show once, few, many or a class for expanded clones.

-	-	TRBV30	TRBJ2-1	TGTGCCTGGAGTGTACTTCAGATGCAGTTCTTC	CAWSVLQMQFF
TRBD1	few	TRBV4-3	TRBJ2-3	TGCGCCAGCAGCCAGTGGACAGGGGGATCAGATACGCAGTATTTT	CASSQWTGGSDTQYF
TRBD2	-	TRBV3-1	TRBJ2-1	TGTGCCAGCAGGCATTCTAGCGGGCGTCTCTACAATGAGCAGTTCTTC	CASRHSSGRLYNEQFF
-	many	TRBV4-1	TRBJ2-3	TGCGCCAGCAGCCTAGGGGAAGATACGCAGTATTTT	CASSLGEDTQYF
TRBD1	-	TRBV7-9	TRBJ2-5	TGTGCCAGCAGCGTTTACAGGGGGCGTGAGGAGACCCAGTACTTC	CASSVYRGREETQYF
TRBD2	few	TRBV6-1	TRBJ2-5	TGTGCCAGCAGTCCACGCGGGGCTAGCGGGGCTCAGACCCAGTACTTC	CASSPRGASGAQTQYF
-	few	TRBV18	TRBJ2-3	TGTGCCAGCTCACCACCGGGGGCGCAAGATACGCAGTATTTT	CASSPPGAQDTQYF
-	-	TRBV4-3	TRBJ2-7	TGCGCCAGCAGCCAAGAGGCGGACCCCTCCTACGAGCAGTACTTC	CASSQEADPSYEQYF
-	few	TRBV29-1	TRBJ2-7	TGCAGCACCTATGTTCAAGGCGGACCGAGCCTATACGAGCAGTACTTC	CSTYVQGGPSLYEQYF
TRBD1	few	TRBV5-1	TRBJ2-6	TGCGCCAGCAGCTTGGCAGGGACAGTCAGCTCTGGGGCCAACGTCCTGACTTTC	CASSLAGTVSSGANVLTF
-	-	TRBV9	TRBJ2-1	TGTGCCAGCACCGTAGGCGGATGGGGCCCCTACAATGAGCAGTTCTTC	CASTVGGWGPYNEQFF
-	many	TRBV7-9	TRBJ2-3	TGTGCCAGCAGCTCACCGGGCGGAAACACAGATACGCAGTATTTT	CASSSPGGNTDTQYF
TRBD2	-	TRBV5-1	TRBJ2-7	TGCGCCAGCAGCCCAACTAGCGGGGGCCTTGGGGAGCAGTACTTC	CASSPTSGGLGEQYF
TRBD2	few	TRBV7-6	TRBJ2-3	TGTGCCAGCAGCTTAGCTAGCGGGGGCCAAGCTAGCACAGATACGCAGTATTTT	CASSLASGGQASTDTQYF
-	-	TRBV10-2	TRBJ1-2	TGCGCCAGCAGTGACAGCCCTAACTATGGCTACACCTTC	CASSDSPNYGYTF
-	few	TRBV6-1	TRBJ2-5	TGTGCCAGCAATGTGGGTAGTGAGACCCAGTACTTC	CASNVGSETQYF
TRBD2	many	TRBV4-1	TRBJ2-7	TGCGCCAGCAGCCGGGAGACTAGCGGGATCTACGAGCAGTACTTC	CASSRETSGIYEQYF
TRBD2	few	TRBV11-2	TRBJ2-3	TGTGCCAGCAGCTCGGAGGGACAGGGACTAGCGGGAGTCACAGATACGCAGTATTTT	CASSSEGQGLAGVTDTQYF
-	-	TRBV21-1	TRBJ2-7	TGTGCCAGCCTGAGACTGCGGGCCCTCCGTCGGGGGCGCTCCGAGCAGTACTTC	CASLRLRALRRGRSEQYF
-	many	TRBV7-2	TRBJ2-5	TGTGCCAGCAGCTCCGACCAGGTCGGAAAGACCCAGTACTTC	CASSSDQVGKTQYF
-	-	TRBV4-1	TRBJ2-5	TGCGCCAGCAGCCAAGAATTGGGATGGGAGACCCAGTACTTC	CASSQELGWETQYF
-	-	TRBV7-3	TRBJ2-1	TGTGCCAGCAGCTTAATGACTAGTTCCAATGAGCAGTTCTTC	CASSLMTSSNEQFF
TRBD1	few	TRBV15	TRBJ2-7	TGTGCCACCAGCAGAATCGGACAGGGGGAGTCCTACGAGCAGTACTTC	CATSRIGQGESYEQYF
TRBD2	few	TRBV27	TRBJ2-7	TGTGCCAGCAAAGGACTAGCGGGGGGATACGAGCAGTACTTC	CASKGLAGGYEQYF